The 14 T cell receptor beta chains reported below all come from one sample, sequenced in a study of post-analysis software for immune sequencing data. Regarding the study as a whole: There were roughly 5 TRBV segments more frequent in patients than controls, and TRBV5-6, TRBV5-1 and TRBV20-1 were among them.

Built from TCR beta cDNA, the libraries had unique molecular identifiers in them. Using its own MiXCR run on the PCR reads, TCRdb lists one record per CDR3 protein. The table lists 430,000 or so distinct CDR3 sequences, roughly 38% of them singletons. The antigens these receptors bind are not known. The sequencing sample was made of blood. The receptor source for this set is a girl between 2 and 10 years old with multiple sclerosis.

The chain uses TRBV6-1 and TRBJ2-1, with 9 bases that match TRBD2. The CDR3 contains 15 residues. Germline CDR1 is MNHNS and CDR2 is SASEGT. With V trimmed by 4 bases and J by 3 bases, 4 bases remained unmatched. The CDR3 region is CASSVATSGYNEQFF. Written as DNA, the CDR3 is TGTGCCAGCAGTGTGGCGACTAGCGGCTACAATGAGCAGTTCTTC.

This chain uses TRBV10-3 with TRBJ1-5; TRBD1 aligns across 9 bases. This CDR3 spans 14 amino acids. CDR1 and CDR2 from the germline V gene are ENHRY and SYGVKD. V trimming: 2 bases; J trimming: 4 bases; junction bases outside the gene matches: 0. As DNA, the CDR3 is TGTGCCATCAGTGAGGGACAGGGGAATCAGCCCCAGCATTTT. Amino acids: CAISEGQGNQPQHF.

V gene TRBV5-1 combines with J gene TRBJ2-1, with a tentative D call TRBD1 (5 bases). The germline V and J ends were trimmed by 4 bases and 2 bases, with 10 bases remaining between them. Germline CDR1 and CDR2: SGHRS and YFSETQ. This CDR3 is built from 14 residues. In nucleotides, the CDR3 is TGCGCCAGCAGCACCCTGACAGCCTACAATGAGCAGTTCTTC. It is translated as CASSTLTAYNEQFF.

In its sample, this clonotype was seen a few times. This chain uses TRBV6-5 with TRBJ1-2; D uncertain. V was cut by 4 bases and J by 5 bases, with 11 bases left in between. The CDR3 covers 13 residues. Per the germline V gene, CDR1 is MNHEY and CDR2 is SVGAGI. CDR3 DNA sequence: TGTGCCAGCAGTTCTGCGGAATGGTATGGCTACACCTTC. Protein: CASSSAEWYGYTF.

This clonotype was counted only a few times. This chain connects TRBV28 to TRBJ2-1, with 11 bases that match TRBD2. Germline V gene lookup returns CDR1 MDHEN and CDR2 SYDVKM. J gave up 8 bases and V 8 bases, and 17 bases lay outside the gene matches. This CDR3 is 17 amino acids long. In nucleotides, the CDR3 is TGTGCCAGCTGCTTACCCTTAGCGGGAGGGTCGGGCGATGAGCAGTTCTTC. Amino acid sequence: CASCLPLAGGSGDEQFF.

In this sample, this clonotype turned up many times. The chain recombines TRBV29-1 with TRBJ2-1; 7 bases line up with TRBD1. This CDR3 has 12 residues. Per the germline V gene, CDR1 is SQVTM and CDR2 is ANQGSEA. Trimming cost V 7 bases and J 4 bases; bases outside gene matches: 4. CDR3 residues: CSAGTAYNEQFF. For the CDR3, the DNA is TGCAGCGCCGGGACAGCGTACAATGAGCAGTTCTTC.

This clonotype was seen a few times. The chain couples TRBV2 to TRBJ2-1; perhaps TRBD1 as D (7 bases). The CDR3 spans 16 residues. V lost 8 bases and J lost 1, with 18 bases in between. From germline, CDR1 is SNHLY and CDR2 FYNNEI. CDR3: CASPGDRWLSYNEQFF. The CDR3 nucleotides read TGTGCCAGCCCGGGGGACAGATGGTTGTCCTACAATGAGCAGTTCTTC.

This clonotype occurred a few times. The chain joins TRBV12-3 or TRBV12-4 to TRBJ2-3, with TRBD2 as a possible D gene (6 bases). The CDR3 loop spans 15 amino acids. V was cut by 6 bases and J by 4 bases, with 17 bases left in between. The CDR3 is CASSKGTGAADTQYF. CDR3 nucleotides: TGTGCCAGCAGCAAAGGGACGGGAGCGGCAGATACGCAGTATTTT.

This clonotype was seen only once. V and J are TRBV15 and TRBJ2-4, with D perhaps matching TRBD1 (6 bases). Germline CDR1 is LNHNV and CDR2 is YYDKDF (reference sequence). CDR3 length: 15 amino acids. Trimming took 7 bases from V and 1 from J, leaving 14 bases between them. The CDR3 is CATTAGDSAKNIQYF. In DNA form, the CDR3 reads TGTGCCACCACCGCAGGGGATTCGGCCAAAAACATTCAGTACTTC.

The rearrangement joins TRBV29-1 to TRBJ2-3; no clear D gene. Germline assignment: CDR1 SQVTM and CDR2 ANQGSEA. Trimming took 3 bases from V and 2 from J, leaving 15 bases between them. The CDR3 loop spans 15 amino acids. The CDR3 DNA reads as TGCAGCGTTGATGAGAGCGCTCCTTTCACAGATACGCAGTATTTT. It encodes CSVDESAPFTDTQYF.

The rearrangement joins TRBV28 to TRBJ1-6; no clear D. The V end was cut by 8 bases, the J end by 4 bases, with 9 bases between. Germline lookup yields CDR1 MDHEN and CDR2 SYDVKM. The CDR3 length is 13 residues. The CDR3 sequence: CASRRSYNSPLHF. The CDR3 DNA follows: TGTGCCAGCCGTCGGAGTTATAATTCACCCCTCCACTTT.

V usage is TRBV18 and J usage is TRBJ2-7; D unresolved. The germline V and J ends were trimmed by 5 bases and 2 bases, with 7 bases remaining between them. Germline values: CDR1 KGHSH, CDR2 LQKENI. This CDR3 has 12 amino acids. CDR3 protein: CASSDDPYEQYF. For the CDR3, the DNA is TGTGCCAGCTCAGACGACCCCTACGAGCAGTACTTC.

The CDR3 loop is CASSPGRTMRQFF. CDR3 nucleotides: TGTGCCAGCAGTCCCGGGAGGACAATGAGGCAGTTCTTC. This rearrangement joins TRBV12-3 or TRBV12-4 to TRBJ2-1, with 7 bases matching TRBD2. The ends lost 5 bases at V and 12 bases at J; junction bases unmatched: 10. CDR3 length: 13 amino acids.

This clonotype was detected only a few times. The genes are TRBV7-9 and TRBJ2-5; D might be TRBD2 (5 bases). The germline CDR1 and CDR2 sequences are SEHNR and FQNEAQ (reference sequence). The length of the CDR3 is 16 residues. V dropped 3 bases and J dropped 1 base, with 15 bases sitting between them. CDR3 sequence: CASSFLLRGSQETQYF. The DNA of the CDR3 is TGTGCCAGCAGCTTTCTTCTCCGCGGGTCCCAAGAGACCCAGTACTTC.